A selection of T cell receptor beta chains follows, all from one sample in a study of T-cell memory formation after mild COVID-19. TCRdb fed the 5' RACE reads into MiXCR, producing one record per CDR3 protein. The sample carries 300,000 to 350,000 distinct CDR3 sequences, roughly a fifth recorded once. The specimen sequenced was PBMCs or a T cell subset sorted from them (not recorded which). The receptors derive from a man younger than 35 who had mild COVID-19 (a few samples of this study predate the infection). Cell type and time point are not known. The CDR3 runs from the conserved cysteine through the conserved F or W. A D gene is named only where the DNA matches it firmly. Where a row states a size, it is once, few, many or the class of an expanded clone; other rows omit it.

j_gene,v_gene,d_gene,abundance,CDR3aa,CDR3nt
TRBJ1-2,TRBV7-6,.,few,CASSLDSSHYGYTF,TGTGCCAGCAGCTTAGACTCCAGCCACTATGGCTACACCTTC
TRBJ2-7,TRBV7-2,.,few,CASGVLGSLEQYF,TGTGCCAGCGGGGTCCTTGGGAGCCTCGAGCAGTACTTC
TRBJ2-2,TRBV5-1,TRBD1,few,CASSLPGQGSRGELFF,TGCGCCAGCAGCTTACCGGGACAGGGATCAAGGGGGGAGCTGTTTTTT
TRBJ2-2,TRBV5-5,.,once,CASSLVAATRGELFF,TGTGCCAGCAGCTTGGTAGCGGCGACGAGAGGGGAGCTGTTTTTT
TRBJ2-2,TRBV6-5,TRBD2,.,CASSPVSGAGELFF,TGTGCCAGCAGTCCCGTTAGCGGGGCCGGGGAGCTGTTTTTT
TRBJ2-3,TRBV7-3,.,.,CASSLIGLADTQYF,TGTGCCAGCAGTCTTATCGGCTTAGCAGATACGCAGTATTTT
TRBJ1-6,TRBV7-9,TRBD1,few,CASNEGTGMNSPLHF,TGTGCCAGCAACGAAGGGACAGGGATGAATTCACCCCTCCACTTT
TRBJ2-3,TRBV3-1,TRBD2,.,CASSPSASGGYTQYF,TGTGCCAGCAGCCCCTCGGCTAGCGGGGGGTATACGCAGTATTTT
TRBJ1-5,TRBV6-5,.,few,CASSYSASGAGNQPQHF,TGTGCCAGCAGTTACTCGGCCTCAGGGGCAGGCAATCAGCCCCAGCATTTT
TRBJ1-1,TRBV6-1,.,.,CASSEGVTEAFF,TGTGCCAGCAGTGAAGGAGTCACTGAAGCTTTCTTT
TRBJ2-3,TRBV7-3,TRBD2,once,CASSLIDGTSETDTQYF,TGTGCCAGCAGCTTAATAGACGGGACTAGCGAAACAGATACGCAGTATTTT
TRBJ2-3,TRBV29-1,TRBD2,few,CSTGLNFPDTQYF,TGCAGCACGGGACTAAACTTCCCGGATACGCAGTATTTT
TRBJ2-7,TRBV6-5,.,.,CASSHGATGGGEQYF,TGTGCCAGCAGTCATGGGGCCACCGGGGGCGGCGAGCAGTACTTC
TRBJ2-5,TRBV7-2,TRBD2,many,CASSLEAGGQETQYF,TGTGCCAGCAGCTTAGAAGCGGGAGGACAAGAGACCCAGTACTTC
TRBJ1-2,TRBV18,.,.,CASSPPGGRNYGYTF,TGTGCCAGCTCACCACCGGGGGGTCGGAACTATGGCTACACCTTC
TRBJ1-1,TRBV15,.,few,CATSRVPGEAFF,TGTGCCACCAGCAGAGTCCCGGGTGAAGCTTTCTTT
TRBJ2-3,TRBV2,.,.,CASRPQGLLTDTQYF,TGTGCCAGCAGGCCCCAGGGGCTTCTGACAGATACGCAGTATTTT
TRBJ2-1,TRBV29-1,.,.,CSVVVGGHGEQFF,TGCAGCGTTGTGGTGGGGGGGCACGGTGAGCAGTTCTTC
TRBJ2-1,TRBV4-2,.,.,CASSQEAETDNEQFF,TGTGCCAGCAGCCAAGAGGCGGAGACTGACAATGAGCAGTTCTTC
TRBJ2-1,TRBV29-1,.,.,CSAEVANEQFF,TGCAGCGCCGAGGTGGCCAATGAGCAGTTCTTC
TRBJ2-7,TRBV7-3,.,.,CASSLTGMGYEQYF,TGTGCCAGCAGCTTAACAGGGATGGGCTACGAGCAGTACTTC
TRBJ2-6,TRBV7-6,.,many,CASSLGFRGSGANVLTF,TGTGCCAGCAGCTTAGGCTTTCGGGGCTCGGGGGCCAACGTCCTGACTTTC
TRBJ1-1,TRBV15,TRBD1,.,CATSTRDSVNTEAFF,TGTGCCACCAGCACCAGGGACAGCGTCAACACTGAAGCTTTCTTT
TRBJ1-2,TRBV4-3,TRBD1,.,CASSHLTGDYGYTF,TGCGCCAGCAGCCACTTGACAGGGGACTATGGCTACACCTTC
TRBJ2-6,TRBV7-6,.,.,CASSLEAVARSGANVLTF,TGTGCCAGCAGCTTAGAGGCGGTAGCTCGCTCTGGGGCCAACGTCCTGACTTTC
TRBJ2-1,TRBV6-5,.,few,CASSYSGLEGNEQFF,TGTGCCAGCAGTTACTCCGGGCTAGAGGGCAATGAGCAGTTCTTC
TRBJ2-1,TRBV12-5,.,.,CASGLAWGGSNYNEQFF,TGTGCTAGTGGTTTGGCTTGGGGGGGCTCGAACTACAATGAGCAGTTCTTC
TRBJ1-1,TRBV7-3,.,few,CASSLNYLTEAFF,TGTGCCAGCAGCTTAAATTATCTGACTGAAGCTTTCTTT
TRBJ2-5,TRBV6-2/TRBV6-3,.,.,CASNQERGSTETQYF,TGTGCCAGCAATCAAGAGAGGGGTTCGACAGAGACCCAGTACTTC
TRBJ2-1,TRBV6-4,.,.,CASSDSGGGDEQFF,TGTGCCAGCAGTGACTCAGGGGGCGGGGATGAGCAGTTCTTC
TRBJ2-3,TRBV7-3,.,.,CASSKQYTDTQYF,TGTGCCAGCAGCAAACAATACACAGATACGCAGTATTTT
TRBJ2-2,TRBV4-1,.,.,CASSQVGVNTGELFF,TGCGCCAGCAGCCAAGTGGGGGTGAACACCGGGGAGCTGTTTTTT
TRBJ1-1,TRBV7-8,.,.,CASSLEAGAGTEAFF,TGTGCCAGCAGCTTAGAGGCCGGGGCGGGCACTGAAGCTTTCTTT
TRBJ1-1,TRBV5-1,TRBD1,few,CASSLQGQGTEAFF,TGCGCCAGCAGCTTACAGGGGCAGGGTACTGAAGCTTTCTTT
TRBJ2-5,TRBV7-2,TRBD2,few,CASSQTSGAGETQYF,TGTGCCAGCAGCCAGACTAGCGGGGCAGGAGAGACCCAGTACTTC
TRBJ2-7,TRBV20-1,TRBD2,few,CSARPSGGSEQYF,TGCAGTGCTAGACCTAGCGGGGGAAGCGAGCAGTACTTC
TRBJ2-2,TRBV3-1,TRBD1,few,CASSKRGQEVGELFF,TGTGCCAGCAGCAAGCGCGGACAGGAGGTCGGGGAGCTGTTTTTT
TRBJ2-3,TRBV11-2,TRBD2,.,CASSPRSAGPGDTQYF,TGTGCCAGCAGCCCCCGTTCAGCGGGGCCGGGGGATACGCAGTATTTT
TRBJ2-7,TRBV7-3,.,.,CASSPRGSDEQYF,TGTGCCAGCAGCCCAAGGGGGTCCGACGAGCAGTACTTC
TRBJ1-2,TRBV20-1,TRBD1,few,CSADLPDRAHYGYTF,TGCAGTGCGGACCTGCCCGACAGGGCCCACTATGGCTACACCTTC
TRBJ2-2,TRBV7-2,TRBD1,.,CASSSRGRVIPGELFF,TGTGCCAGCAGCTCCAGGGGGCGCGTAATCCCCGGGGAGCTGTTTTTT
TRBJ2-1,TRBV5-1,.,.,CASSTGPEQFF,TGCGCCAGCAGCACCGGCCCTGAGCAGTTCTTC
TRBJ2-3,TRBV7-9,.,.,CASSLRQTADEKYF,TGTGCCAGCAGCTTAAGGCAGACGGCTGACGAAAAGTATTTT
TRBJ2-5,TRBV20-1,.,few,CSARQQETQYF,TGCAGTGCAAGACAGCAAGAGACCCAGTACTTC
TRBJ2-1,TRBV7-9,.,few,CASTSVWLSEYRSYNEQFF,TGTGCCAGCACTTCCGTTTGGCTTAGTGAGTATCGCTCCTACAATGAGCAGTTCTTC
TRBJ2-7,TRBV30,.,.,CAWSGTDPGHNFYEQYF,TGTGCCTGGAGTGGGACTGATCCGGGACATAATTTCTACGAGCAGTACTTC
TRBJ1-5,TRBV5-6,.,few,CASSFQARGNQPQHF,TGTGCCAGCAGCTTTCAGGCTAGGGGCAATCAGCCCCAGCATTTT
TRBJ1-1,TRBV7-2,.,many,CASSLVGPFSFF,TGTGCCAGCAGCTTAGTCGGGCCTTTTTCTTTCTTT
TRBJ2-3,TRBV5-1,.,many,CASSLEGVGADTQYF,TGCGCCAGCAGCTTGGAGGGGGTCGGGGCAGATACGCAGTATTTT
TRBJ1-1,TRBV29-1,TRBD1,few,CSGGGTANTEAFF,TGCAGCGGAGGGGGGACAGCCAACACTGAAGCTTTCTTT
TRBJ1-5,TRBV30,.,.,CAWSVGRFGGPQHF,TGTGCCTGGAGTGTTGGCAGGTTTGGGGGGCCCCAGCATTTT
TRBJ2-5,TRBV7-2,.,.,CASSPGSVPQYF,TGTGCCAGCAGCCCCGGATCAGTTCCCCAGTACTTC
TRBJ1-2,TRBV27,.,.,CASRYFGGPRYGYTF,TGTGCCAGCCGTTATTTCGGCGGGCCTCGCTATGGCTACACCTTC
TRBJ2-1,TRBV9,.,.,CASSVLYNEQFF,TGTGCCAGCAGCGTACTGTACAATGAGCAGTTCTTC
TRBJ1-2,TRBV5-1,.,few,CASSLRQGTNYGYTF,TGCGCCAGCAGCTTGCGGCAGGGAACCAACTATGGCTACACCTTC
TRBJ1-5,TRBV5-1,TRBD1,.,CASSEMGQSGQPQHF,TGCGCCAGCAGCGAAATGGGACAGTCGGGTCAGCCCCAGCATTTT
TRBJ2-3,TRBV29-1,.,few,CSVTLTGTDTQYF,TGCAGCGTAACACTGACAGGCACAGATACGCAGTATTTT
TRBJ1-1,TRBV6-5,TRBD1,once,CASSPRGGTDRTVTEAFF,TGTGCCAGCAGTCCCCGAGGTGGGACAGATCGGACGGTCACTGAAGCTTTCTTT
TRBJ1-1,TRBV5-1,TRBD1,once,CASSYRTGVNTEAFF,TGCGCCAGCAGCTACAGGACAGGGGTTAACACTGAAGCTTTCTTT